The source of this T cell receptor beta chain is a study of blood T cell repertoires in COVID-19. CDR3 length: 16 amino acids. Per the germline V gene, CDR1 is SGHTA and CDR2 is FQGNSA. Trimming cost V 5 bases and J 2 bases, with 16 bases left between them. The authors' processing: Nucleated cell number was recorded as an estimate derived from reference gene primer amplification. Data came from immunoSEQ multiplex PCR; TCRdb stores just in-frame clones and leaves some out. The D gene and trimming were derived from the DNA, and the V and J assignments and clone size from that table. In the table there are under 200,000 clones, around 80% of which are singletons.

The TCR was taken from an older woman with acute or convalescent COVID-19. The sample was peripheral blood. This chain links TRBV7-2 with TRBJ1-5; unclear D gene. The CDR3 reads CASSPFMGLGNQPQHF. The CDR3 DNA reads TGTGCCAGCAGCCCCTTTATGGGTCTAGGCAATCAGCCCCAGCATTTT.